This TCR beta chain was obtained from a study of T cell repertoires in ileal Crohn's disease. Study overall: About half received postoperative treatment, around twelve with thiopurines and 15 to 20 anti-TNF.

Trimming cost V 4 bases and J 1 base; bases outside gene matches: 2. Germline CDR1 reads MNHEY; CDR2 reads SVGAGI. This CDR3 contains 15 residues. This table comes from immunoSEQ multiplex PCR, and its TCRdb copy is limited to in-frame clones, with some not included. Of roughly 14,000 clones listed, less than 90% are singletons. Regarding this clone: Its antigen is unidentified.

Study outcomes and limitations: Compared with CD4 T cells, sorted CD8 cells carried more expanded clones. Compared with non-smokers, active smokers at surgery showed more clonal expansions.

The TCR originated in an adult with Crohn's disease. The chain links TRBV6-5 to TRBJ2-2; 8 bases line up with TRBD1. What was sequenced was ileal tissue. CDR3 loop: CASSLGQGNTGELFF. The CDR3, as DNA: TGTGCCAGCAGTTTAGGACAGGGGAACACCGGGGAGCTGTTTTTT.